These 20 T cell receptor beta chains were sequenced from one sample in a study of blood T cell repertoires in COVID-19. Produced via immunoSEQ multiplex PCR; TCRdb's table is partial and in-frame only. The table lists approximately 160,000 clones, 83% of them singletons. Material for sequencing was PBMCs or T cells enriched from blood (not recorded which). These TCRs come from a woman aged 45-59 years in a cohort exposed to, infected with or recovered from COVID-19 (not recorded which).

The table lists this clone with a few counts. J is TRBJ2-1 and V is TRBV3-1 (or the pseudogene TRBV3-2); D perhaps matches TRBD1 (5 bases). V was shortened by 1 base and J by 10 bases, with 11 bases between the two germline ends. The CDR3 runs 13 residues. Germline CDR1 LGHDT, CDR2 YNNKEL (reference sequence). CDR3 in DNA: TGTGCCAGCAGCCAAGCGGTAGGGGCCGAGCAGTTCTTC. This encodes CASSQAVGAEQFF.

In its sample, this clone was seen once. The J gene is TRBJ2-2, the V gene TRBV19; a weak D match, TRBD1 (6 bases). Germline V gene data show CDR1 as LNHDA and CDR2 as SQIVND (reference sequence). This CDR3 has 15 amino acids. V was shortened by 7 bases and J by 2 bases, with 14 bases between the two germline ends. CDR3 DNA sequence: TGTGCCAGTACTATCGGGACATCCAACACCGGGGAGCTGTTTTTT. Translated, it gives CASTIGTSNTGELFF. Drawing the rest from reference TRBV19 and TRBJ2-2, the complete variable domain is DGGITQSPKYLFRKEGQNVTLSCEQNLNHDAMYWYRQDPGQGLRLIYYSQIVNDFQKGDIAEGYSVSREKKESFPLTVTSAQKNPTAFYLCASTIGTSNTGELFFGEGSRLTVL.

This clone was observed a handful of times. The rearrangement links TRBV4-3 to TRBJ2-2; 13 bases are a match to TRBD2. Germline V gene sequence: CDR1 LGHNA, CDR2 YSLEER. The ends lost 0 bases at V and 7 bases at J; junction bases unmatched: 8. This CDR3 contains 18 residues. CDR3: CASSQETSGGARSGELFF. The CDR3, as DNA: TGCGCCAGCAGCCAAGAAACTAGCGGGGGGGCCCGGAGCGGGGAGCTGTTTTTT.

This chain uses TRBV28 with TRBJ1-5, with a weak D call TRBD1 (6 bases). Germline V CDR1 and CDR2: MDHEN, SYDVKM. The CDR3 contains 14 residues. Trimming stripped 4 bases from V and 3 bases from J, with 10 bases between. The CDR3 sequence is CASSSTGLNQPQHF. The CDR3 bases are TGTGCCAGCAGTTCAACAGGGCTCAATCAGCCCCAGCATTTT.

This clone came up once. The chain has TRBV5-1 and TRBJ1-1, with 7 positions matching TRBD1. Germline lookup yields CDR1 SGHRS and CDR2 YFSETQ. The length of the CDR3 is 13 residues. V was clipped by 4 bases and J by 1 base; unmatched bases: 1. CDR3 region: CASSRDRNTEAFF. DNA of the CDR3: TGCGCCAGCAGCAGGGACAGGAACACTGAAGCTTTCTTT. Drawing the rest from reference TRBV5-1 and TRBJ1-1, the complete variable domain is KAGVTQTPRYLIKTRGQQVTLSCSPISGHRSVSWYQQTPGQGLQFLFEYFSETQRNKGNFPGRFSGRQFSNSRSEMNVSTLELGDSALYLCASSRDRNTEAFFGQGTRLTVV.

The chain has TRBV27 and TRBJ1-4; 7 bases line up with TRBD1. The CDR3 loop spans 14 amino acids. Losses at the gene ends were 6 bases for V and 4 bases for J; bases not matched to a gene: 5. Germline V CDR1 and CDR2: MNHEY, SMNVEV (reference sequence). CDR3 residues: CASSRDSLNEKLFF. The CDR3 nucleotides read TGTGCCAGCAGCCGGGACAGCCTTAATGAAAAACTGTTTTTT.

The V gene is TRBV7-2, the J gene TRBJ1-5; a weak D match, TRBD1 (5 bases). V gave up 5 bases and J gave up 4 bases, with 12 bases separating them. CDR1 and CDR2 from the germline V gene are SGHTA and FQGNSA. CDR3 length equals 14 residues. CDR3 in amino acids: CASSLGRKNQPQHF. The CDR3 DNA sequence: TGTGCCAGCAGCCTGGGGCGTAAAAATCAGCCCCAGCATTTT. The full variable domain, its missing parts supplied by reference TRBV7-2 and TRBJ1-5, is GAGVSQSPSNKVTEKGKDVELRCDPISGHTALYWYRQSLGQGLEFLIYFQGNSAPDKSGLPSDRFSAERTGGSVSTLTIQRTQQEDSAVYLCASSLGRKNQPQHFGDGTRLSIL.

The chain couples TRBV5-1 to TRBJ2-3, with a possible D match to TRBD2 (6 bases). CDR3 length: 18 residues. V dropped 2 bases and J dropped 0 bases, with 19 bases sitting between them. Germline CDR1 reads SGHRS; CDR2 reads YFSETQ. CDR3 sequence reads: CASSFAPRSSGSTDTQYF. The CDR3 coding sequence is TGCGCCAGCAGCTTCGCGCCGCGGAGTAGCGGAAGCACAGATACGCAGTATTTT.

The V call is TRBV7-2, the J call TRBJ1-1; possible D gene TRBD1, 6 bases. Trimming stripped 3 bases from V and 7 bases from J, with 12 bases between. The germline V gene has CDR1 SGHTA and CDR2 FQGNSA. The CDR3 loop spans 13 amino acids. The CDR3 sequence is CASSFTGIYEAFF. The CDR3 DNA reads TGTGCCAGCAGCTTTACAGGGATATATGAAGCTTTCTTT.

The chain's CDR3 is CASSSGFVGQGDTEAFF. The CDR3 bases are TGTGCCAGCAGCTCCGGGTTTGTGGGACAGGGAGACACTGAAGCTTTCTTT. The J gene is TRBJ1-1, the V gene TRBV5-4, with 9 bases aligning to TRBD1. The J segment lost 3 bases and the V segment lost 3 bases, leaving 12 bases of the junction unmatched. This CDR3 has 17 residues. In germline, CDR1 is SGHNT, CDR2 YYREEE (reference sequence).

The V gene is TRBV11-3, the J gene TRBJ2-1; D unresolved. Germline lookup yields CDR1 SGHNT and CDR2 YENEEA. Trimming removed 5 bases at V and 0 bases at J, with 8 bases between. The CDR3 runs to 14 residues. The CDR3 here is CASSPRLSYNEQFF. The CDR3 DNA reads TGTGCCAGCAGCCCTAGACTCTCCTACAATGAGCAGTTCTTC.

A single count supports this clone. The chain joins TRBV19 to TRBJ2-1; D ambiguous. From germline, CDR1 is LNHDA and CDR2 SQIVND (reference sequence). The CDR3 consists of 12 residues. V dropped 3 bases and J dropped 10 bases, with 10 bases sitting between them. The CDR3, as DNA: TGTGCCAGTAGTATTGGTAGTACCGAGCAGTTCTTC. Residues: CASSIGSTEQFF. The whole variable domain, filled in from reference TRBV19 and TRBJ2-1, reads DGGITQSPKYLFRKEGQNVTLSCEQNLNHDAMYWYRQDPGQGLRLIYYSQIVNDFQKGDIAEGYSVSREKKESFPLTVTSAQKNPTAFYLCASSIGSTEQFFGPGTRLTVL.

This rearrangement joins TRBV21-1 to TRBJ2-5; the table's D call TRBD2 went unverified against the DNA. TRBV21-1 is a listed pseudogene. The CDR3 sequence is 16 residues long. DNA for the CDR3: TGTGCCAGCAGCCCCCGACTAGCGGAGCTACAAGAGACCCAGTACTTC. Translated, it gives CASSPRLAELQETQYF.

V gene TRBV18 combines with J gene TRBJ1-6; 9 bases are shared with TRBD1. Trimming took 3 bases from V and 4 from J; bases not matched to a gene: 7. CDR1 and CDR2 from the germline V gene are KGHSH and LQKENI. The length of the CDR3 is 17 residues. The CDR3 nucleotides are TGTGCCAGCTCACCTGAGAACAGGGGGCCTTATAATTCACCCCTCCACTTT. Protein product: CASSPENRGPYNSPLHF.

The genes are TRBV28 and TRBJ1-2; D ambiguous. V lost 2 bases and J 0 bases, leaving 7 bases between the germline ends. CDR1 and CDR2 (germline): MDHEN, SYDVKM. This CDR3 spans 14 amino acids. The CDR3 DNA is TGTGCCAGCAGTTTAAGCCGAGCTAACTATGGCTACACCTTC. Its translation is CASSLSRANYGYTF.

A single count supports this clone. J is TRBJ1-5 and V is TRBV4-1; 7 bases align to TRBD1. CDR3 length: 16 amino acids. Germline CDR1 and CDR2: MGHRA and YSYEKL. V shed 0 bases, J shed 7 bases, and the junction held 9 bases outside the gene matches. The CDR3 sequence is CASSQERGQGRQPQHF. CDR3 bases: TGCGCCAGCAGCCAAGAAAGGGGGCAGGGCAGGCAGCCCCAGCATTTT.

The V call is TRBV29-1, the J call TRBJ2-3; perhaps TRBD1 as D (6 bases). The V end was cut by 7 bases, the J end by 6 bases, with 11 bases between. The germline gives CDR1 SQVTM, CDR2 ANQGSEA. This CDR3 has 11 residues. Written as DNA, the CDR3 is TGCAGCGGCGAAACAGGGGATACGCAGTATTTT. This sequence encodes CSGETGDTQYF.

The chain has TRBV9 and TRBJ2-5; tentatively, D is TRBD2 (6 bases). Germline assignment: CDR1 SGDLS and CDR2 YYNGEE. The CDR3 is 15 residues long. V dropped 4 bases and J dropped 5 bases, with 18 bases sitting between them. The DNA for the CDR3 is TGTGCCAGCAGCCCGGCGGGGCGGGGCTGGGAGACCCAGTACTTC. It yields the protein CASSPAGRGWETQYF.

The chain couples TRBV5-8 to TRBJ2-2, with 8 positions matching TRBD1. Trimming removed 3 bases from V and 3 bases from J; junction bases left unmatched: 7. This CDR3 has 16 amino acids. Germline V gene lookup returns CDR1 SGHTS and CDR2 YDEGEE. The CDR3 DNA sequence: TGTGCCAGCAGCTCCCGGGACAGGATCGACACCGGGGAGCTGTTTTTT. It codes for CASSSRDRIDTGELFF.

This chain uses TRBV28 with TRBJ1-2; TRBD1 matches 9 bases. V trimming: 5 bases; J trimming: 5 bases; junction bases outside the gene matches: 6. This CDR3 has 14 residues. Germline V gives CDR1 MDHEN, CDR2 SYDVKM. The CDR3 DNA reads as TGTGCCAGCAGTCGGGGACAGGGAGAATATGGCTACACCTTC. This encodes CASSRGQGEYGYTF.